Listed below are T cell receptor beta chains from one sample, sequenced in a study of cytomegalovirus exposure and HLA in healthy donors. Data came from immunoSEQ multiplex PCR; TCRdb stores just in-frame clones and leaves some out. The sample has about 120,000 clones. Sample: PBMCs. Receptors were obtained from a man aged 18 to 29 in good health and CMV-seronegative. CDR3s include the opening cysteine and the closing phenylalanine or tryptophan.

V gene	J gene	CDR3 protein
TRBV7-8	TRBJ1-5	CASSPRRGQQHF
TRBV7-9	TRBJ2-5	CASSLAKETQYF
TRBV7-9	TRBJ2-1	CASSSQGYNEQFF
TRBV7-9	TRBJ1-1	CASSRTGQHTRLAFF
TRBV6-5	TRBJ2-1	CASSLNRGNEQFF
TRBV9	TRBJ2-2	CASSPTSGTRTGELFF
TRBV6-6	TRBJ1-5	CASSYDGEAINQPQHF
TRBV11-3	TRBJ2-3	CASSSRVTDTQYF
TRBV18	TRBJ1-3	CASSPAAQQGTGNTIYF
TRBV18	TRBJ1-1	CASSPQIQGQNTEAFF
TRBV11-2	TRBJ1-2	CASSISRANYGYTF
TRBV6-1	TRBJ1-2	CASNIIGGGGYGYTF
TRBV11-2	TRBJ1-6	CASSLTDGLSPLHF
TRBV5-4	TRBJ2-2	CASSLISAGELFF
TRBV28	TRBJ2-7	CASRNPGHILYEQYF
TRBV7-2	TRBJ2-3	CASSRLSSGRGTDTQYF
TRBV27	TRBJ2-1	CASRPPVSGSYNEQFF
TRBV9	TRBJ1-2	CASSVDRSIRYGYTF
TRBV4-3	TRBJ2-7	CASSPSVVRGPYEQYF
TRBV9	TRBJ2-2	CASSVGGSWTGELFF
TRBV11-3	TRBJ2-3	CASSPQFSTRTLSDTQYF
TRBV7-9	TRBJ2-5	CASSSRDRGTEETQYF
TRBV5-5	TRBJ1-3	CASSLFARSGNTIYF
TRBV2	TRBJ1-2	CASSPTDRGWNYGYTF
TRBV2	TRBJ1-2	CASSDTGGVGYTF
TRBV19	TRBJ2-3	CASSIVGARTDTQYF
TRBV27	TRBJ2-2	CASSLEDSITGELFF